One and the same sample provided the 20 T cell receptor beta chains below, sequenced in a study of cytomegalovirus exposure and HLA in healthy donors. It was with 60 Vbeta and 13 Jbeta primers that the PCR ran. Clones were read by immunoSEQ multiplex PCR, and TCRdb kept only the in-frame ones, dropping some. Among approximately 180,000 clones, roughly 80% were seen once, and the ten largest hold 4.8%. The sample was PBMCs. The receptors come from a man aged 18 to 35 in good health and CMV-seronegative.

V usage is TRBV28 and J usage is TRBJ1-5; D call uncertain. The CDR3 length is 15 residues. CDR1 MDHEN and CDR2 SYDVKM come from the germline V gene. V was pared by 1 base and J by 3 bases, with 10 bases between. CDR3 region: CASSLFGGSNQPQHF. DNA for the CDR3: TGTGCCAGCAGTTTATTCGGAGGATCCAATCAGCCCCAGCATTTT.

This rearrangement joins TRBV7-2 to TRBJ2-1; TRBD1 matches at 10 bases. The CDR3 is 15 amino acids. CDR1 and CDR2 from the germline V gene are SGHTA and FQGNSA. The V and J ends lost 5 bases and 5 bases, in that order; junction bases with no gene match: 6. CDR3 coding DNA: TGTGCCAGCAGCCAAGGACAGGGGGTCCACAATGAGCAGTTCTTC. As protein: CASSQGQGVHNEQFF.

The V gene is TRBV7-6, the J gene TRBJ2-3, with D perhaps TRBD2 (7 bases). Between the trimmed V and J ends, which lost 1 base and 0 bases, there was a span of 11 bases. CDR1 is SGHVS and CDR2 is FNYEAQ in the germline V gene. The CDR3 loop spans 16 amino acids. CDR3 nucleotides: TGTGCCAGCAGCTTAGTGGCGGGGGCTAGCACAGATACGCAGTATTTT. Protein sequence: CASSLVAGASTDTQYF.

This clone turned up a few times. The chain links TRBV6-5 to TRBJ1-2; 7 bases are shared with TRBD1. Unmatched junction bases numbered 6, after V lost 6 bases and J lost 2 bases. The germline V gene encodes CDR1 MNHEY and CDR2 SVGAGI. The CDR3 runs 14 residues. The CDR3 region is CASRPTGLNYGYTF. The CDR3 DNA reads as TGTGCCAGCAGACCGACAGGGCTGAACTATGGCTACACCTTC.

This clone was detected a few times. The chain couples TRBV4-3 to TRBJ2-3, with D possibly matching TRBD1 (5 bases). The ends were cut back, 4 bases at V and 6 bases at J, with 11 bases in the middle. The germline V gene encodes CDR1 LGHNA and CDR2 YSLEER. The CDR3 runs to 13 residues. CDR3 amino acids: CASSPRVRDTQYF. Here the CDR3 DNA reads TGCGCCAGCAGCCCCAGGGTAAGGGATACGCAGTATTTT.

The chain is built from TRBV25-1 and TRBJ2-5; perhaps TRBD1 as D (5 bases). V lost 8 bases and J 5 bases, leaving 15 bases between the germline ends. This CDR3 contains 13 residues. Germline CDR1 is MGHDK and CDR2 is SYGVNS. CDR3 residues: CASGARSLETQYF. The CDR3 nucleotides read TGTGCCAGCGGGGCGAGGTCTCTCGAGACCCAGTACTTC.

The chain uses TRBV4-2 and TRBJ2-7; D is unclear. The CDR3 covers 14 residues. Germline values: CDR1 LGHNA, CDR2 YNFKEQ. Trimming pared 0 bases from V and 5 bases from J, leaving 11 bases between. The CDR3 bases are TGTGCCAGCAGCCAAGATCTCTTTCTCGACGAGCAGTACTTC. Translated: CASSQDLFLDEQYF.

The J gene is TRBJ2-1, the V gene TRBV7-6, with 7 bases fitting TRBD1. V shed 2 bases, J shed 9 bases, and the junction held 1 base outside the gene matches. Germline values: CDR1 SGHVS, CDR2 FNYEAQ. This CDR3 region has 12 residues. DNA for the CDR3: TGTGCCAGCAGCTTATCAGGGGGTGAGCAGTTCTTC. Its protein is CASSLSGGEQFF.

The gene calls are TRBV2 and TRBJ1-6, with a tentative D call TRBD1 (5 bases). Between the trimmed V and J ends, which lost 7 bases and 9 bases, there was a span of 10 bases. This CDR3 region has 12 residues. The germline V gene has CDR1 SNHLY and CDR2 FYNNEI. Written as DNA, the CDR3 is TGTGCCAGCATCAGGGTTACTTCACCCCTCCACTTT. It codes for CASIRVTSPLHF.

CDR3 sequence: CASSVNQGAKHEQYF. The CDR3 DNA sequence: TGCGCCAGCAGCGTTAACCAGGGGGCTAAGCACGAGCAGTACTTC. The gene calls are TRBV4-1 and TRBJ2-7; 8 bases are shared with TRBD1. J lost 5 bases, V lost 5 bases, and 11 bases had no gene match. Germline values: CDR1 MGHRA, CDR2 YSYEKL. This CDR3 comprises 15 residues.

The sample holds one count of this clone. The chain combines TRBV7-3 with TRBJ1-1; unclear D gene. V lost 4 bases, J lost 2 bases, and 8 bases lay in between. The CDR3 is 13 amino acids. Germline V gene lookup returns CDR1 SGHTA and CDR2 FQGTGA. This CDR3 reads CASSSVPNTEAFF. Here the CDR3 DNA reads TGTGCCAGCAGCTCGGTCCCTAACACTGAAGCTTTCTTT.

The J gene is TRBJ2-2, the V gene TRBV13; possibly TRBD2 for D (6 bases). Between the trimmed V and J ends, which lost 2 bases and 4 bases, there was a span of 8 bases. Germline V gene data show CDR1 as PRHDT and CDR2 as FYEKMQ (reference sequence). The CDR3 has 14 residues. The CDR3 is CASSLNSGTGELFF. The DNA of the CDR3 is TGTGCCAGCAGCTTAAATAGCGGCACCGGGGAGCTGTTTTTT.

A few counts support this clone. The chain carries TRBV21-1 and TRBJ1-1. TRBV21-1 is shown as a pseudogene. This CDR3 has 15 amino acids. CDR3 in amino acids: CASSKTPRGNTEAFF. The CDR3 DNA reads as TGTGCCAGCAGCAAAACCCCCCGGGGGAACACTGAAGCTTTCTTT.

V is TRBV28 and J is TRBJ2-7, with D perhaps matching TRBD2 (5 bases). CDR3 length equals 14 residues. The ends were cut back, 6 bases at V and 0 bases at J, with 12 bases in the middle. The germline V gene encodes CDR1 MDHEN and CDR2 SYDVKM. DNA of the CDR3: TGTGCCAGCAGCTTTCCTGCGGGCTCCTACGAGCAGTACTTC. Translating gives CASSFPAGSYEQYF.

This chain joins TRBV29-1 and TRBJ2-5; TRBD1 matches at 9 bases. The J call may be faulty, since TRBJ2-7 better matches the DNA end. The germline V gene encodes CDR1 SQVTM and CDR2 ANQGSEA. CDR3 size: 13 residues. CDR3 region: CSARTGAGDEQYF. DNA of the CDR3: TGCAGCGCGAGGACAGGGGCTGGCGACGAGCAGTACTTC.

The CDR3: CASSLKYRGAERTEAFF. The DNA for the CDR3 is TGTGCCAGCAGCTTAAAGTACCGGGGGGCAGAGAGGACTGAAGCTTTCTTT. J is TRBJ1-1 and V is TRBV7-6; TRBD1 might be the D (6 bases). The CDR3 contains 17 residues. Trimming left V 2 bases short and J 5 bases short, with 21 bases between. The germline V gene encodes CDR1 SGHVS and CDR2 FNYEAQ.

The chain recombines TRBV7-6 with TRBJ2-2, with TRBD1 identical over 7 bases. Germline V CDR1 and CDR2: SGHVS, FNYEAQ. The CDR3 covers 17 residues. The trim removed 0 bases at V and 0 bases at J, leaving 4 bases unmatched. CDR3: CASSLAGTVANTGELFF. The CDR3 DNA reads TGTGCCAGCAGCTTAGCGGGGACAGTCGCGAACACCGGGGAGCTGTTTTTT.

This clone is a singleton in its sample. The chain couples TRBV19 to TRBJ1-5, with 7 nucleotides matching TRBD1. The CDR3 totals 16 residues. CDR1 LNHDA and CDR2 SQIVND come from the germline V gene (reference sequence). The J segment lost 3 bases and the V segment lost 3 bases, leaving 8 bases of the junction unmatched. The CDR3 DNA reads as TGTGCCAGTAGTATTTCTGGGACAGCTTACAATCAGCCCCAGCATTTT. Translating it yields CASSISGTAYNQPQHF.

This sequence joins TRBV7-8 and TRBJ2-7, with 7 bases identical to TRBD2. The CDR3 sequence is 14 residues long. Trimming removed 2 bases from V and 2 bases from J; junction bases left unmatched: 3. Germline CDR1 and CDR2: SGHVS and FQNEAQ. The CDR3 DNA reads as TGTGCCAGCAGCTTACCGGGACTACCCTACGAGCAGTACTTC. It codes for CASSLPGLPYEQYF.

CDR3 residues: CASSHEMEQYF. The CDR3 nucleotides read TGTGCCAGCAGCCACGAGATGGAGCAGTACTTC. This chain links TRBV7-9 with TRBJ2-5; no reliable D call. CDR3 length: 11 residues. The V and J ends lost 5 bases and 11 bases respectively, with 12 bases between them. The V gene's germline CDR1 is SEHNR and CDR2 FQNEAQ (reference sequence). The entire variable domain, with the rest obtained from reference TRBV7-9 and TRBJ2-5, is as follows: DTGVSQNPRHKITKRGQNVTFRCDPISEHNRLYWYRQTLGQGPEFLTYFQNEAQLEKSRLLSDRFSAERPKGSFSTLEIQRTEQGDSAMYLCASSHEMEQYFGPGTRLLVL.